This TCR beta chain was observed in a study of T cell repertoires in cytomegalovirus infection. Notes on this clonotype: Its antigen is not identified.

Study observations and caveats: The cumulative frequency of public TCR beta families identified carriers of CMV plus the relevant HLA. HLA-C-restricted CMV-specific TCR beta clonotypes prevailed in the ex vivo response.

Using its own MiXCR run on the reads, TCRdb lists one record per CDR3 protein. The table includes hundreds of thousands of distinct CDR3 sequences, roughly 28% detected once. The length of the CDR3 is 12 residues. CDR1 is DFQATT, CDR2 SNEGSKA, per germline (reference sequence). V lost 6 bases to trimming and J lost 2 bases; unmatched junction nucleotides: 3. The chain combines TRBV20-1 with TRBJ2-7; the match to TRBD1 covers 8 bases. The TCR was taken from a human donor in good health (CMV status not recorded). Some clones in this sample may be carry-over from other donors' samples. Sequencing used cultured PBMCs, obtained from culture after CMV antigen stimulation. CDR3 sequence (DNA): TGCAGTGCCGGACAGGGACCCTACGAGCAGTACTTC. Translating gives CSAGQGPYEQYF.